The entry that follows covers one T cell receptor beta chain sequence. The antigen is undetermined. This entry is derived from a study of T cell responses to AZD1222 COVID-19 vaccine. Profiling relied on immunoSEQ multiplex PCR, and the TCRdb table lists in-frame clones only, not all of them. The top ten clones hold around 5.1% of a sample with 120,000 to 150,000 clones, about 92% of them seen once. Trimming cost V 4 bases and J 6 bases, with 7 bases left between them. The CDR3 is made up of 13 amino acids. CDR1 and CDR2 (germline): SGHAT, FQNNGV. The study, taken as a whole, reports: Baseline testing showed seropositivity in only five to seven AZD1222 recipients. Spike as a whole was targeted by vaccine-associated CD4 TCRs, dominant at 160-218 and 743-854. Donors, mostly white British, included more females; clonal diversity was possibly underestimated. Two AZD1222 doses significantly raised spike-specific TCR breadth and depth over controls.

The clonotype originates from an adult in good health. The V gene is TRBV11-2, the J gene TRBJ1-6; D is unclear. The input for sequencing was peripheral blood, taken on day 0 of AZD1222 vaccination. The CDR3 loop reads CASSSNTNSPLHF. CDR3 nucleotides: TGTGCCAGCAGCTCCAATACTAATTCACCCCTCCACTTT.